Detailed here is one T cell receptor beta chain. Its antigen is unidentified. The sample belongs to a study of cytomegalovirus exposure and HLA in healthy donors. The study's findings and limits: A list of 164 TCR beta chains associated with cytomegalovirus was given. On later analysis, the bulk of CMV-associated TCR beta chains appeared to be HLA-restricted. Presence/absence analyses supposed approximately even sequencing depth among donors.

The CDR3 contains 14 residues. Per the germline V gene, CDR1 is GTSNPN and CDR2 is SVGIG (reference sequence). Trimming removed 1 base from V and 3 bases from J; junction bases left unmatched: 5. A multiplex PCR was run with 60 Vbeta primers and 13 Jbeta primers. Under the authors' procedure: Around 9.9 million shared chains were among the 65 million to 85 million unique TCR beta chains that a later analysis counted. TCRdb's table, derived via immunoSEQ multiplex PCR, lists solely in-frame clones and lacks some. V and J calls and clone size are copied from that table; D and trimming were computed from the DNA. The sample lists 190,000 or so clones, around three quarters occurring once.

Sequenced input: PBMCs. The receptor was derived from a boy younger than 18 in good health and CMV-seronegative. J is TRBJ2-7 and V is TRBV30; TRBD1 aligns across 8 bases. In DNA form, the CDR3 reads TGTGCCTGGAGTGATGACAGGGGAGGCTACGAGCAGTACTTC. It is translated as CAWSDDRGGYEQYF.